The 5 T cell receptor beta chains below all came from one sample that was sequenced in a study of EBV T-cell therapy then PD-1 blockade in nasopharyngeal carcinoma. Treatment of the sample: AdE1-LMPpoly-expanded autologous EBV-specific T-cell therapy followed by anti-PD-1 nivolumab. Profiled with immunoSEQ multiplex PCR; TCRdb holds only in-frame clones, not every one. The sample shows around 23,000 clones, under 90% of them seen only once. These receptors lack a known antigen. Sequencing used CD8+ T cells from blood, obtained at roughly day 60 from a patient whose treatment included autologous EBV-specific T cells and nivolumab. The receptors shown here come from a middle-aged man with nasopharyngeal carcinoma.

V usage is TRBV28 and J usage is TRBJ2-1, with TRBD2 matching over 8 bases. Germline assignment: CDR1 MDHEN and CDR2 SYDVKM. CDR3 length: 17 residues. Trimming at V came to 5 bases and at J to 6 bases, leaving 15 bases not matched to a gene. The CDR3 DNA reads TGTGCCAGCAGTACGATTACCGGGACTAGTCCCTCCAATGAGCAGTTCTTC. It yields the protein CASSTITGTSPSNEQFF.

This clone occurred a few times. This rearrangement joins TRBV4-3 to TRBJ2-6, with 7 bases identical to TRBD1. Germline V gene sequence: CDR1 LGHNA, CDR2 YSLEER. The CDR3 is 17 amino acids. The junction had 5 bases not matched to a gene; V was cut back by 3 bases and J by 0 bases. The CDR3 DNA reads TGCGCCAGCAGCCAGGCCGCAGGGGGCTCTGGGGCCAACGTCCTGACTTTC. It codes for CASSQAAGGSGANVLTF.

The V and J genes are TRBV23-1 and TRBJ1-1; maybe TRBD1 (6 bases). TRBV23-1 has ORF status, its function being uncertain. V was pared by 9 bases and J by 2 bases, with 13 bases between. This CDR3 spans 13 amino acids. CDR3 protein: CASEDRKNTEAFF. Here the CDR3 DNA reads TGCGCCAGTGAAGACAGGAAAAACACTGAAGCTTTCTTT.

V and J are TRBV27 and TRBJ2-7; D perhaps matches TRBD1 (6 bases). Germline V gene sequence: CDR1 MNHEY, CDR2 SMNVEV (reference sequence). Trimming took off 8 bases at V and 5 bases at J, with 13 bases between the two ends. The CDR3 sequence is 12 residues long. The CDR3 spells CASRGGGHEQYF. Written as DNA, the CDR3 is TGTGCCAGCCGTGGTGGGGGCCACGAGCAGTACTTC.

V and J are TRBV2 and TRBJ2-5; 8 nucleotides line up with TRBD1. The CDR3 covers 13 residues. The junction had 4 bases not matched to a gene; V was cut back by 6 bases and J by 4 bases. CDR1 is SNHLY and CDR2 is FYNNEI in the germline V gene. The CDR3 sequence: CASRLDRVETQYF. The CDR3 DNA is TGTGCCAGCAGGCTGGACAGGGTAGAGACCCAGTACTTC.